A selection of T cell receptor beta chains follows, all from one sample in a study of neoadjuvant anti-PD-1 for oral cavity cancer. Here immunoSEQ multiplex PCR was the method, and the copy in TCRdb shows in-frame clones only, minus some. The table shows about 72,000 clones, with around 83% occurring only once. The input for sequencing was PBMCs, taken before nivolumab (anti-PD-1) treatment. Receptors originate from a person aged 35 to 85 with oral cavity squamous cell carcinoma. Both conserved end residues are part of each CDR3. Rows may omit the clone size; those that give it use once, few, many or a size class.

TRBV28,TRBJ2-4,once,CASSPDSLGKNIQYF
TRBV7-9,TRBJ2-2,once,CASSPSGRNTGELFF
TRBV5-6,TRBJ2-1,-,CASSLMRLNEQFF
TRBV27,TRBJ2-3,-,CASSLKGSGMDTQYF
TRBV28,TRBJ2-7,-,CASSFRQGYEQYF
TRBV6-5,TRBJ2-1,-,CASSSGTLPRIF
TRBV29-1,TRBJ1-2,-,CSVEPESYGYTF
TRBV9,TRBJ2-7,-,CASSLTPGQSHEQYF
TRBV28,TRBJ1-2,-,CASSLGGEGYTF
TRBV11-2,TRBJ1-1,-,CASSAKPENTEAFF
TRBV9,TRBJ2-7,-,CASNSGGSSYEQYF
TRBV5-1,TRBJ2-1,-,CASSGGTQGNEQFF
TRBV28,TRBJ2-5,-,CASRLAGETQYF
TRBV6-5,TRBJ1-1,-,CASSYYMGGNTEAFF
TRBV5-4,TRBJ1-1,-,CASSSGQGLLEAFF
TRBV19,TRBJ2-1,-,CATRPTSVANEQFF
TRBV19,TRBJ1-2,few,CASSKGRIPIYGYTF
TRBV7-8,TRBJ2-5,-,CASSLHPPLAQETQYF
TRBV25-1,TRBJ2-7,-,CASSVRTQGHEQYF
TRBV5-6,TRBJ1-2,-,CASSLGPGGDYGYTF
TRBV5-1,TRBJ1-2,-,CASSLDRGGGYTF
TRBV19,TRBJ1-6,-,CASDRGGPGAPLHF
TRBV27,TRBJ2-3,-,CASSSPLRGSSTDTQYF
TRBV5-1,TRBJ2-5,-,CASSPGTSGGHQETQYF